These T cell receptor beta chains were read from a single sample in a study of shared T cell receptors in the human thymus. The assay was immunoSEQ multiplex PCR, and TCRdb's table has in-frame clones only and misses some. Of 720,000 or so clones listed, approximately 85% are singletons. These data were likewise used in another study, on human thymus T cells.

Specimen: thymocytes. These receptors came from a girl under three years old with a congenital heart defect. Both conserved end residues are part of each CDR3. A D gene is named only where the DNA matches it firmly. Clone size is stated in some rows and not others, as once, few, many or a class when expanded.

cdr3_nt: TGTGCCAGCAGCTTAGCTAATGGGCAGGGCGGCAATCAGCCCCAGCATTTT
cdr3_aa: CASSLANGQGGNQPQHF
d_call: -
clone_size: -
v_call: TRBV7-6
j_call: TRBJ1-5

cdr3_nt: TGTGCCAGCAGTTTAGGTCAGGGGGAAGGGGGCTACACCTTC
cdr3_aa: CASSLGQGEGGYTF
d_call: TRBD1
clone_size: -
v_call: TRBV27
j_call: TRBJ1-2

cdr3_nt: TGTGCCAGCGAGCGGGGGCAAGAGACCCAGTACTTC
cdr3_aa: CASERGQETQYF
d_call: TRBD2
clone_size: -
v_call: TRBV28
j_call: TRBJ2-5

cdr3_nt: TGCGCCAGCAGCCAACCCCGGACACAACTGAACACTGAAGCTTTCTTT
cdr3_aa: CASSQPRTQLNTEAFF
d_call: -
clone_size: -
v_call: TRBV4-1
j_call: TRBJ1-1

cdr3_nt: TGCACCAGCAGGCACCGAAGCAGGGGGGAGGACTATGGCTACACCTTC
cdr3_aa: CTSRHRSRGEDYGYTF
d_call: -
clone_size: -
v_call: TRBV1
j_call: TRBJ1-2

cdr3_nt: TGTGCCAGCACGTCTCATGCGGGCAGACTGAACACTGAAGCTTTCTTT
cdr3_aa: CASTSHAGRLNTEAFF
d_call: -
clone_size: -
v_call: TRBV14
j_call: TRBJ1-1

cdr3_nt: TGTGCCAGCAGCTTAATCAGGGAATCTGCGGACGAGCAGTACTTC
cdr3_aa: CASSLIRESADEQYF
d_call: -
clone_size: -
v_call: TRBV11-2
j_call: TRBJ2-7

cdr3_nt: TGTGCCACCAGCAGAGCCGCGACAGGGTTCACCGGGGAGCTGTTTTTT
cdr3_aa: CATSRAATGFTGELFF
d_call: TRBD1
clone_size: -
v_call: TRBV15
j_call: TRBJ2-2

cdr3_nt: TGTGCCAGCAGCTTAGGGCTGGGACAGGCGATTACTGGGGCCAACGTCCTGACTTTC
cdr3_aa: CASSLGLGQAITGANVLTF
d_call: TRBD1
clone_size: -
v_call: TRBV7-8
j_call: TRBJ2-6

cdr3_nt: TGCGCCAGCAGCCTACAGCCCGAAATAGTTTCAACTAATGAAAAACTGTTTTTT
cdr3_aa: CASSLQPEIVSTNEKLFF
d_call: -
clone_size: -
v_call: TRBV4-1
j_call: TRBJ1-4

cdr3_nt: TGTGCCAGCAGCCCACAGGGAAGGAAAAACAATGAGCAGTTCTTC
cdr3_aa: CASSPQGRKNNEQFF
d_call: -
clone_size: few
v_call: TRBV14
j_call: TRBJ2-1

cdr3_nt: TGTGCCAGCAGTGAAGAGATACCCCCGTGCGGGGCTTTCTTT
cdr3_aa: CASSEEIPPCGAFF
d_call: -
clone_size: -
v_call: TRBV6-1
j_call: TRBJ1-1

cdr3_nt: TGCGCCAGCAGCGGAGGGACTAGCGGGGGGGCGGAGACCCAGTACTTC
cdr3_aa: CASSGGTSGGAETQYF
d_call: TRBD2
clone_size: -
v_call: TRBV4-1
j_call: TRBJ2-5

cdr3_nt: TGTGCCAGCAGTTCACAGGGTGGGTCACCCCTCCACTTT
cdr3_aa: CASSSQGGSPLHF
d_call: -
clone_size: -
v_call: TRBV2
j_call: TRBJ1-6

cdr3_nt: TGTGCCAGCAGCGTAGGGGCTCCATCAGGGGTAAAGACTAATGAAAAACTGTTTTTT
cdr3_aa: CASSVGAPSGVKTNEKLFF
d_call: -
clone_size: -
v_call: TRBV9
j_call: TRBJ1-4

cdr3_nt: TGTGCCAGCAGCTTGGGACAGGGGTGTCGAGAGACCCAGTACTTC
cdr3_aa: CASSLGQGCRETQYF
d_call: TRBD1
clone_size: -
v_call: TRBV5-4
j_call: TRBJ2-5

cdr3_nt: TGCGCCAGCAGCTATTTAAGACGACAGTGCCCTAGCACAGATACGCAGTATTTT
cdr3_aa: CASSYLRRQCPSTDTQYF
d_call: -
clone_size: -
v_call: TRBV5-1
j_call: TRBJ2-3

cdr3_nt: TGCGCCAGCAGCCAAGAAGGCCCCTTAGCCACAGGGGGCAATCAGCCCCAGCATTTT
cdr3_aa: CASSQEGPLATGGNQPQHF
d_call: TRBD1
clone_size: few
v_call: TRBV4-1
j_call: TRBJ1-5

cdr3_nt: TGTGCCAGCAGTGATGTGGGACCCGGGGGGCCCCAGCATTTT
cdr3_aa: CASSDVGPGGPQHF
d_call: -
clone_size: -
v_call: TRBV6-1
j_call: TRBJ1-5

cdr3_nt: TGCAGCGCCAGGGCCCCAACTAATGAAAAACTGTTTTTT
cdr3_aa: CSARAPTNEKLFF
d_call: -
clone_size: -
v_call: TRBV29-1
j_call: TRBJ1-4

cdr3_nt: TGTGCCAGCTCACCGGACAGGGCTAATGAAAAACTGTTTTTT
cdr3_aa: CASSPDRANEKLFF
d_call: TRBD1
clone_size: -
v_call: TRBV18
j_call: TRBJ1-4

cdr3_nt: TGTGCCAGCAGCCCGGGGGACAGGGAAAGGAACACTGAAGCTTTCTTT
cdr3_aa: CASSPGDRERNTEAFF
d_call: TRBD1
clone_size: -
v_call: TRBV9
j_call: TRBJ1-1

cdr3_nt: TGTGCCAGCAGCTTGGGCCACCACACTGAAGCTTTCTTT
cdr3_aa: CASSLGHHTEAFF
d_call: -
clone_size: -
v_call: TRBV6-5
j_call: TRBJ1-1

cdr3_nt: TGTGCCAGCAGCTCTGACCCGACTAGCGGGGGGGATGAATATACGCAGTATTTT
cdr3_aa: CASSSDPTSGGDEYTQYF
d_call: TRBD2
clone_size: -
v_call: TRBV13
j_call: TRBJ2-3

cdr3_nt: TGTGCCAGCAGCCCGGGACTGGAGAACATTCAGTACTTC
cdr3_aa: CASSPGLENIQYF
d_call: -
clone_size: -
v_call: TRBV6-5
j_call: TRBJ2-4

cdr3_nt: TGTGCCAGTAGTATATGTGGTACTAGGACAGGATATGGCTACACCTTC
cdr3_aa: CASSICGTRTGYGYTF
d_call: TRBD1
clone_size: -
v_call: TRBV19
j_call: TRBJ1-2

cdr3_nt: TGTGCCAGCAGTTTGAACAGGGGAAACACCATATATTTT
cdr3_aa: CASSLNRGNTIYF
d_call: -
clone_size: -
v_call: TRBV28
j_call: TRBJ1-3

cdr3_nt: TGTGCCAGCAGTTCGAATAACGGAGGCACAGATACGCAGTATTTT
cdr3_aa: CASSSNNGGTDTQYF
d_call: -
clone_size: -
v_call: TRBV28
j_call: TRBJ2-3

cdr3_nt: TGTGCCAGCAGTGAAAAGGACAGGGGGCGCCAGGTTGGAAACACCATATATTTT
cdr3_aa: CASSEKDRGRQVGNTIYF
d_call: TRBD1
clone_size: few
v_call: TRBV2
j_call: TRBJ1-3

cdr3_nt: TGCGCCAGCAGCCAAGATTGGGGACAGCTACCTGGAAACACCATATATTTT
cdr3_aa: CASSQDWGQLPGNTIYF
d_call: TRBD1
clone_size: -
v_call: TRBV4-1
j_call: TRBJ1-3

cdr3_nt: TGTGCCAGCAGCCAAGGGGCGGGGGACACCGGGGAGCTGTTTTTT
cdr3_aa: CASSQGAGDTGELFF
d_call: TRBD2
clone_size: few
v_call: TRBV14
j_call: TRBJ2-2

cdr3_nt: TGTGCCAGCAGTGAAACAGGGGTCTCCTATAATTCACCCCTCCACTTT
cdr3_aa: CASSETGVSYNSPLHF
d_call: TRBD1
clone_size: -
v_call: TRBV28
j_call: TRBJ1-6

cdr3_nt: TGCGCCAGCAGCCAAGCCGGAAGTCGAGGAACCGCAGATACGCAGTATTTT
cdr3_aa: CASSQAGSRGTADTQYF
d_call: -
clone_size: -
v_call: TRBV4-3
j_call: TRBJ2-3

cdr3_nt: TGCGCCAGCAGCCAAAGTCAGGGGACGGAGTATGGCTACACCTTC
cdr3_aa: CASSQSQGTEYGYTF
d_call: -
clone_size: once
v_call: TRBV4-1
j_call: TRBJ1-2

cdr3_nt: TGTGCCAGCAGTTACTCGCTGGACAGATCGTTATATGGCTACACCTTC
cdr3_aa: CASSYSLDRSLYGYTF
d_call: -
clone_size: -
v_call: TRBV6-6
j_call: TRBJ1-2

cdr3_nt: TGTGCCAGCAGTTTCCGCGGCCCGGCAAATCAGCCCCAGCATTTT
cdr3_aa: CASSFRGPANQPQHF
d_call: -
clone_size: -
v_call: TRBV28
j_call: TRBJ1-5

cdr3_nt: TGTGCCAGCAACTACTACGGGGGGACAAGGCCAGGAACGCCTGAAGCTTTCTTT
cdr3_aa: CASNYYGGTRPGTPEAFF
d_call: -
clone_size: -
v_call: TRBV7-9
j_call: TRBJ1-1

cdr3_nt: TGCGCCAGCAGCTTGGATTTCAACCGGGACAGGGTTTTGAGCGAGCAGTACTTC
cdr3_aa: CASSLDFNRDRVLSEQYF
d_call: TRBD1
clone_size: -
v_call: TRBV5-1
j_call: TRBJ2-7

cdr3_nt: TGTGCCAGCAGCTTGGCCCCGGGAGCAGGGAACACCGGGGAGCTGTTTTTT
cdr3_aa: CASSLAPGAGNTGELFF
d_call: -
clone_size: -
v_call: TRBV5-5
j_call: TRBJ2-2

cdr3_nt: TGCGCCAGCAGCCAAGATCTCCCCTGGGGGGGGCCCGGCTCCTACAATGAGCAGTTCTTC
cdr3_aa: CASSQDLPWGGPGSYNEQFF
d_call: -
clone_size: -
v_call: TRBV4-3
j_call: TRBJ2-1